The 19 T cell receptor beta chains below were found in one sample sequenced in a study of CD8 T cells in Susac syndrome. RNA in amounts of roughly 0.5 to 1 ug was reverse transcribed with random hexamers. One entry per CDR3 protein, called by TCRdb with MiXCR from the immunoSEQ multiplex PCR reads. The sample consists of 130,000 or so distinct CDR3 sequences, under 95% of them appearing once. Material: CD8+ T cells from PBMCs. The receptors were sampled from a human donor with multiple sclerosis.

The chain is built from TRBV29-1 and TRBJ2-3, with 9 bases matching TRBD1. The CDR3 extends over 17 amino acids. The germline V gene encodes CDR1 SQVTM and CDR2 ANQGSEA. Losses at the gene ends were 3 bases for V and 1 base for J; bases not matched to a gene: 11. DNA of the CDR3: TGCAGCGTTGATGGGTACTTACAGGGGGCTCGCACAGATACGCAGTATTTT. Protein: CSVDGYLQGARTDTQYF.

This clonotype was seen only once. V is TRBV28 and J is TRBJ2-7, with D possibly matching TRBD2 (6 bases). This CDR3 has 15 residues. Trimming cost V 5 bases and J 4 bases, with 18 bases left between them. From germline, CDR1 is MDHEN and CDR2 SYDVKM. CDR3 nucleotides: TGTGCCAGCAGTCCCCTCGAAGTTAGCGGATACGAGCAGTACTTC. It yields the protein CASSPLEVSGYEQYF. The full variable domain, completed using reference TRBV28 and TRBJ2-7, is DVKVTQSSRYLVKRTGEKVFLECVQDMDHENMFWYRQDPGLGLRLIYFSYDVKMKEKGDIPEGYSVSREKKERFSLILESASTNQTSMYLCASSPLEVSGYEQYFGPGTRLTVT.

This chain connects TRBV5-6 to TRBJ2-7; 8 nucleotides line up with TRBD2. With 3 bases clipped from V and 0 bases from J, the junction kept 2 bases outside the gene matches. CDR3 size: 14 residues. From germline, CDR1 is SGHDT and CDR2 YYEEEE. CDR3 nucleotides: TGTGCCAGCAGCTACGGGACTAGCTCCTACGAGCAGTACTTC. Amino acid sequence: CASSYGTSSYEQYF.

V gene TRBV30 combines with J gene TRBJ1-1, with D hard to call. Germline-derived CDR1 and CDR2 are GTSNPN and SVGIG (reference sequence). The CDR3 runs to 12 residues. V lost 5 bases to trimming and J lost 4 bases, with 11 bases between them. In DNA, the CDR3 is TGTGCCTGGGACGGGGAGGGCACTGAAGCTTTCTTT. Translated: CAWDGEGTEAFF. The variable domain in full, completed from reference TRBV30 and TRBJ1-1, reads SQTIHQWPATLVQPVGSPLSLECTVEGTSNPNLYWYRQAAGRGLQLLFYSVGIGQISSEVPQNLSASRPQDRQFILSSKKLLLSDSGFYLCAWDGEGTEAFFGQGTRLTVV.

The chain uses TRBV12-3 or TRBV12-4 and TRBJ2-2; a possible D gene is TRBD1 (7 bases). The CDR3 length is 14 residues. Trimming cost V 3 bases and J 5 bases, with 10 bases left between them. The CDR3 bases are TGTGCCAGCAGTTTCGCGGGACAGACCGGGGAGCTGTTTTTT. Translated: CASSFAGQTGELFF.

This chain uses TRBV13 with TRBJ2-3, with 7 bases lining up with TRBD2. This CDR3 region has 15 residues. Germline CDR1 reads PRHDT; CDR2 reads FYEKMQ (reference sequence). The junction had 11 bases not matched to a gene; V was cut back by 5 bases and J by 6 bases. The CDR3, as DNA: TGTGCCAGCAGCCAAAGACTAGCTAGAGGGGATACGCAGTATTTT. Its protein is CASSQRLARGDTQYF.

The V call is TRBV10-3, the J call TRBJ1-3, with D maybe TRBD1 (5 bases). The germline V and J ends were trimmed by 4 bases and 4 bases, with 14 bases remaining between them. This CDR3 spans 15 amino acids. Per the germline V gene, CDR1 is ENHRY and CDR2 is SYGVKD. In DNA, the CDR3 is TGTGCCATCAGTGCGGAGGACCGGGACGGAAACACCATATATTTT. Residues: CAISAEDRDGNTIYF.

The rearrangement uses TRBV27 and TRBJ2-7; TRBD2 is a possible D gene (6 bases). Germline V CDR1 and CDR2: MNHEY, SMNVEV (reference sequence). V gave up 2 bases and J gave up 6 bases, with 14 bases separating them. The CDR3 sequence is 14 residues long. The CDR3 nucleotides are TGTGCCAGCAGTTTAACCGGGAGTCATAGCGAGCAGTACTTC. It is translated as CASSLTGSHSEQYF.

This clonotype was recorded a few times. This CDR3 reads CASSYLANEYEQYF. The CDR3 nucleotides are TGTGCCAGCAGTTACCTCGCCAACGAGTACGAGCAGTACTTC. V is TRBV6-5 and J is TRBJ2-7; D remains unclear. V dropped 2 bases and J dropped 4 bases, with 12 bases sitting between them. Germline CDR1 and CDR2: MNHEY and SVGAGI. The CDR3 spans 14 residues.

This chain joins TRBV6-6 and TRBJ2-1, with D hard to call. The germline gives CDR1 MNHNY, CDR2 SVGAGI (reference sequence). Trimming shortened V by 6 bases and J by 0 bases, and 12 bases separated the two germline ends. The CDR3 runs 15 residues. The CDR3 region has the DNA TGTGCCAGCAGCTTTCAGGAGAGCTCCTACAATGAGCAGTTCTTC. It yields the protein CASSFQESSYNEQFF.

The chain employs TRBV6-5 and TRBJ1-2; 7 bases are shared with TRBD1. V shed 2 bases and J 6 bases; nucleotides not matched to a gene: 3. The CDR3 is made up of 13 amino acids. Germline CDR1 is MNHEY and CDR2 is SVGAGI. This CDR3 reads CASSYVGGNGYTF. The CDR3, as DNA: TGTGCCAGCAGTTACGTAGGGGGCAATGGCTACACCTTC.

The chain links TRBV6-5 to TRBJ2-2, with 7 bases that match TRBD1. J was trimmed by 1 base and V by 2 bases; bases with no gene match: 4. The CDR3 is 16 amino acids. The germline V gene encodes CDR1 MNHEY and CDR2 SVGAGI. This CDR3 reads CASSYTWTGNTGELFF. The CDR3 bases are TGTGCCAGCAGTTACACCTGGACAGGGAACACCGGGGAGCTGTTTTTT.

V gene TRBV7-9 combines with J gene TRBJ2-1; 10 bases align to TRBD1. In germline, CDR1 is SEHNR, CDR2 FQNEAQ (reference sequence). The V and J ends lost 4 bases and 6 bases, in that order; junction bases with no gene match: 9. CDR3 length equals 16 residues. In DNA, the CDR3 is TGTGCCAGCAGCTCAACCGGGACAGGGGACCCCAATGAGCAGTTCTTC. Encoded protein: CASSSTGTGDPNEQFF.

V gene TRBV7-9 combines with J gene TRBJ2-7; 9 bases agree with TRBD1. CDR3 size: 17 residues. J lost 3 bases, V lost 4 bases, and 13 bases had no gene match. CDR1 and CDR2 from the germline V gene are SEHNR and FQNEAQ (reference sequence). The CDR3, as DNA: TGTGCCAGCAGCTCCGGGCCGGGACAGGGACATTACTACGAGCAGTACTTC. Translated, it gives CASSSGPGQGHYYEQYF.

This chain connects TRBV27 to TRBJ2-2; D possibly corresponds to TRBD2 (5 bases). In germline, CDR1 is MNHEY, CDR2 SMNVEV (reference sequence). CDR3 length: 15 amino acids. Trimming left V 0 bases short and J 3 bases short, with 8 bases between. CDR3 residues: CASSLSMGDTGELFF. The CDR3 bases are TGTGCCAGCAGTTTATCTATGGGAGACACCGGGGAGCTGTTTTTT.

The chain has TRBV19 and TRBJ2-1; D remains ambiguous. V was clipped by 3 bases and J by 5 bases, with 11 bases between them. This CDR3 is built from 14 residues. Germline V gene lookup returns CDR1 LNHDA and CDR2 SQIVND (reference sequence). The CDR3 DNA is TGTGCCAGTAGTATGGACGGACCACACAATGAGCAGTTCTTC. Protein sequence: CASSMDGPHNEQFF.

This clonotype was counted a single time. This rearrangement joins TRBV6-5 to TRBJ2-5, with unresolved D. V was clipped by 10 bases and J by 2 bases, with 17 bases between them. CDR3 length: 14 amino acids. Germline-derived CDR1 and CDR2 are MNHEY and SVGAGI. The DNA for the CDR3 is TGTGCCACAATCGCTTACGATGGGCAAGAGACCCAGTACTTC. Translating gives CATIAYDGQETQYF.

CDR3 residues: CASTVDRNGFNEQFF. Here the CDR3 DNA reads TGTGCCAGTACCGTAGACAGGAATGGGTTCAATGAGCAGTTCTTC. V usage is TRBV19 and J usage is TRBJ2-1, with D possibly being TRBD1 (6 bases). The length of the CDR3 is 15 residues. Germline V gene lookup returns CDR1 LNHDA and CDR2 SQIVND (reference sequence). V lost 7 bases and J lost 6, with 19 bases in between.

The chain carries TRBV20-1 and TRBJ1-1; D is unresolved. Germline V lookup: CDR1 DFQATT, CDR2 SNEGSKA (reference sequence). The ends were cut back, 3 bases at V and 0 bases at J, with 23 bases in the middle. The length of the CDR3 is 18 residues. In DNA, the CDR3 is TGCAGTGCTAGTAACGAAGTGTTTGCGTACACCTTGAACACTGAAGCTTTCTTT. This codes for CSASNEVFAYTLNTEAFF.